This TCR beta chain was identified during a study of T-cell reconstitution after alpha-beta-depleted transplantation in children. This clonotype has at least ten counts. What it binds is not known. The length of the CDR3 is 16 residues. Losses at the gene ends were 4 bases for V and 4 bases for J; bases not matched to a gene: 11. The germline V gene has CDR1 DFQATT and CDR2 SNEGSKA (reference sequence). As it was prepared, the TCRbeta library received unique molecular identifiers. TCRdb redid the calling of the PCR reads with MiXCR, one entry per CDR3 protein. The sample lists around 800,000 distinct CDR3 sequences; 16% were seen once. Overall study findings and caveats: T cells produced anew were the main source of T-cell counts and diversity one year after transplant. By about two months after transplant, alpha-beta T cells reportedly arose from several hundred graft clones that had expanded. Recipient T cells and thymic progenitors that survived were the source of the high TCRbeta diversity seen at day 60 in some patients.

The TCR sequence derives from a male patient younger than 18 who had a stem cell transplant for acute lymphoblastic leukemia, so the T cells may come from the graft donor. The chain is built from TRBV20-1 and TRBJ2-1; 9 bases agree with TRBD2. This sample comprised PBMCs, mostly from graft donor cells, obtained 360 days after TCRalphabeta/CD19-depleted stem cell transplant. CDR3 sequence: CSAIPLAGVKYNEQFF. The CDR3 nucleotides are TGCAGTGCTATCCCTTTAGCGGGAGTTAAGTACAATGAGCAGTTCTTC.